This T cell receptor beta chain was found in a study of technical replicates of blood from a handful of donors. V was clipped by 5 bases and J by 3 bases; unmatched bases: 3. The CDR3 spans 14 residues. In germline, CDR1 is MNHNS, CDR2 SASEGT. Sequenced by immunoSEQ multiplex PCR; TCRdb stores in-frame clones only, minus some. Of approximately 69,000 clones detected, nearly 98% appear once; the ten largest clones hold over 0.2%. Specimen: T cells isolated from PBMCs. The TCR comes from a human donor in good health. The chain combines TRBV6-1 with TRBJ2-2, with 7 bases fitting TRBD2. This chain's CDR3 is CASSSGLHTGELFF. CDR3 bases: TGTGCCAGCAGTTCGGGACTACACACCGGGGAGCTGTTTTTT.